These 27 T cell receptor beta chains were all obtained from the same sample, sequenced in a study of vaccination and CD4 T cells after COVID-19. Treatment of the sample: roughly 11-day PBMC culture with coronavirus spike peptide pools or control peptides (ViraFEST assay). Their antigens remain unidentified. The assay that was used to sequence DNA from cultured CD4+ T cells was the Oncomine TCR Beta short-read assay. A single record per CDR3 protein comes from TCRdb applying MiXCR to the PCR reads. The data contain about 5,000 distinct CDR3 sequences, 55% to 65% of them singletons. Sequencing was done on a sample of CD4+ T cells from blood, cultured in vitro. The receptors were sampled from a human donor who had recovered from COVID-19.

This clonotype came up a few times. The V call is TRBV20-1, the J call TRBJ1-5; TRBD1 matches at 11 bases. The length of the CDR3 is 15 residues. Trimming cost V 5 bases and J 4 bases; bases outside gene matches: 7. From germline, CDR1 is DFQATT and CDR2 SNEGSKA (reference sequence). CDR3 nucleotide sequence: TGCAGTGCTCGGACAGGGGGCTCACTTAATCAGCCCCAGCATTTT. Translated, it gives CSARTGGSLNQPQHF.

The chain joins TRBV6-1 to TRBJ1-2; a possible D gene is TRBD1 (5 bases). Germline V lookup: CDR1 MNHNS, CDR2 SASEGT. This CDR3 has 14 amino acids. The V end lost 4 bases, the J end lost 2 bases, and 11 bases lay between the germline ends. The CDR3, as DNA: TGTGCCAGCAGTGGGCAGGGTTCGAACTATGGCTACACCTTC. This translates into CASSGQGSNYGYTF.

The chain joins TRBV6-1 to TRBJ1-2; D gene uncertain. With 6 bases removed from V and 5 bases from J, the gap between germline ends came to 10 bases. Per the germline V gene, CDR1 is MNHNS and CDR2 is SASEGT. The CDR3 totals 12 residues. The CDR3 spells CASRDTSYGYTF. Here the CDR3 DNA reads TGTGCCAGCAGGGATACCTCATATGGCTACACCTTC.

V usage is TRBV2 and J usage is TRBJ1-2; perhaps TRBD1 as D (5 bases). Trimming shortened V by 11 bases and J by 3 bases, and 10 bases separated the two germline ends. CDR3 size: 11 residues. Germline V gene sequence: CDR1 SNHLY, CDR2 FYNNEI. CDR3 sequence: CAGGLDYGYTF. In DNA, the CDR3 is TGTGCCGGGGGGTTGGACTATGGCTACACCTTC.

CDR3 region: CSVGGYTF. CDR3 DNA: TGCAGCGTTGGGGGCTACACCTTC. The chain employs TRBV29-1 and TRBJ1-2; no firm D call. Germline V gene lookup returns CDR1 SQVTM and CDR2 ANQGSEA. V was clipped by 4 bases and J by 8 bases, with 2 bases between them. This CDR3 has 8 residues.

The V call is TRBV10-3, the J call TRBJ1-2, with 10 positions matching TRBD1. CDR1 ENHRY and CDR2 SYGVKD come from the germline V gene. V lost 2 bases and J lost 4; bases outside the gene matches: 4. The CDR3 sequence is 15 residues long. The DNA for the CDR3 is TGTGCCATCAGTGAGGGGACAGGGGACCTCTATGGCTACACCTTC. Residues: CAISEGTGDLYGYTF.

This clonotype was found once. This CDR3 is CASSLDSGQYF. The CDR3 coding sequence is TGTGCCAGCAGCCTAGATTCGGGGCAGTACTTC. The chain uses TRBV6-1 and TRBJ2-7, with D unresolved. CDR1 MNHNS and CDR2 SASEGT come from the germline V gene. V was clipped by 6 bases and J by 9 bases, with 12 bases between them. This CDR3 contains 11 residues.

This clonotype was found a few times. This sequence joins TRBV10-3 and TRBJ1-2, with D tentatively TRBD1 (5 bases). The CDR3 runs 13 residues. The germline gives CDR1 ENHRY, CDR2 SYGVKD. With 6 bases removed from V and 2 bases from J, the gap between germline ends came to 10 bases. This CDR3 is CAIRGDLNYGYTF. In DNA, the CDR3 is TGTGCCATCAGAGGGGACCTAAACTATGGCTACACCTTC.

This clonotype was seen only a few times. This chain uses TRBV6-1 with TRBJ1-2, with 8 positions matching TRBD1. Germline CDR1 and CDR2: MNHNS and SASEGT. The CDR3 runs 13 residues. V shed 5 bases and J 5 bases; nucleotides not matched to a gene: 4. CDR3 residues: CASSRRTGYGYTF. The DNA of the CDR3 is TGTGCCAGCAGTCGGAGGACAGGGTATGGCTACACCTTC.

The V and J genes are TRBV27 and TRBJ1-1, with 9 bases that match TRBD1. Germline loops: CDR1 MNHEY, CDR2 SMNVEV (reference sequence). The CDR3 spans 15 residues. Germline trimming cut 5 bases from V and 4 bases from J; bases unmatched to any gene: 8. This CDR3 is CASSRTGQGSTEAFF. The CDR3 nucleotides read TGTGCCAGCAGTCGTACGGGACAGGGCTCCACTGAAGCTTTCTTT.

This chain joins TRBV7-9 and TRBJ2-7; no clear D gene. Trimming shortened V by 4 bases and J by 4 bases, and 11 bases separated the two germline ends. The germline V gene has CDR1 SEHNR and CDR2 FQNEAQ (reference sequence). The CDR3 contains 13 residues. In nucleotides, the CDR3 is TGTGCCAGCAGCTCCGGACCGATATACGAGCAGTACTTC. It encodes CASSSGPIYEQYF. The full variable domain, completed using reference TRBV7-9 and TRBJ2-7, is DTGVSQNPRHKITKRGQNVTFRCDPISEHNRLYWYRQTLGQGPEFLTYFQNEAQLEKSRLLSDRFSAERPKGSFSTLEIQRTEQGDSAMYLCASSSGPIYEQYFGPGTRLTVT.

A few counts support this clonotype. The CDR3 nucleotides are TGCAGCGGAGCGGGGGGAGTAGGTAACTATGGCTACACCTTC. Residues: CSGAGGVGNYGYTF. The gene calls are TRBV20-1 and TRBJ1-2; perhaps TRBD1 as D (5 bases). Germline loops: CDR1 DFQATT, CDR2 SNEGSKA (reference sequence). The CDR3 extends over 14 amino acids.

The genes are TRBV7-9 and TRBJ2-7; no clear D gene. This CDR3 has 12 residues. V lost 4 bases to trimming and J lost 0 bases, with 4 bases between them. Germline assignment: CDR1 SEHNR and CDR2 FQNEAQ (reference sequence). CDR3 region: CASSSSSYEQYF. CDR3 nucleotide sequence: TGTGCCAGCAGCTCCAGCTCCTACGAGCAGTACTTC.

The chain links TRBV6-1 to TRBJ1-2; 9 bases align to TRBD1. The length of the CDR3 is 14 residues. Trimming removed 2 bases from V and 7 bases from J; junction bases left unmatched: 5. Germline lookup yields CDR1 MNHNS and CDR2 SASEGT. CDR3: CASSETGGLGGYTF. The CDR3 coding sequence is TGTGCCAGCAGTGAAACAGGGGGCCTCGGTGGCTACACCTTC.

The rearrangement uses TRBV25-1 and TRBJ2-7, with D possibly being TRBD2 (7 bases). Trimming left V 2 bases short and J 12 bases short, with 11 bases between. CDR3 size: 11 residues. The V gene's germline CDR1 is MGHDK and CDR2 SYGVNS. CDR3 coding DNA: TGTGCCAGCAGTGAAGGGGGGGGCTCGTACTTC. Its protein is CASSEGGGSYF.

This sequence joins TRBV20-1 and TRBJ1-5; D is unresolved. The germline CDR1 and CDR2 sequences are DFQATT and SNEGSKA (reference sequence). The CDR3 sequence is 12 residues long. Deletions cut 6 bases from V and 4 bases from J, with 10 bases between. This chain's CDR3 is CSARSINQPQHF. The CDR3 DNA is TGCAGTGCCAGGTCAATAAATCAGCCCCAGCATTTT.

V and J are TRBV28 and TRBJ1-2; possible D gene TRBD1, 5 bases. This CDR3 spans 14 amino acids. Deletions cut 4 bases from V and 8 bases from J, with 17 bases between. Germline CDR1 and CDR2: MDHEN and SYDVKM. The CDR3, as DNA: TGTGCCAGCAGTTCCCCCCGGCGGGCAGGGGGCTACACCTTC. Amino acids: CASSSPRRAGGYTF.

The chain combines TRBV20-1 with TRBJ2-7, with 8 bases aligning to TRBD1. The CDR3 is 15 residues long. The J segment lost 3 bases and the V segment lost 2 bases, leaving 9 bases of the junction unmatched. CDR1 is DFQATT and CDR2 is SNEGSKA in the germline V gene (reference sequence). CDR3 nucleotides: TGCAGTGCTAGACCGGCCGGGACAGGTATCTACGAGCAGTACTTC. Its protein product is CSARPAGTGIYEQYF.

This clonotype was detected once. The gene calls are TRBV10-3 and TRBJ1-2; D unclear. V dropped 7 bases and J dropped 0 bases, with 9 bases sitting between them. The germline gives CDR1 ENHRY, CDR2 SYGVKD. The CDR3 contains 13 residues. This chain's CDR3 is CAITGASNYGYTF. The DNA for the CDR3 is TGTGCCATCACGGGCGCCTCTAACTATGGCTACACCTTC.

The CDR3 DNA sequence: TGTGCCAGCAGTGAACGGTATGGCTACACCTTC. Translated, it gives CASSERYGYTF. V gene TRBV6-1 combines with J gene TRBJ1-2; D is uncertain. This CDR3 is 11 amino acids long. CDR1 and CDR2 from the germline V gene are MNHNS and SASEGT. V was pared by 2 bases and J by 5 bases, with 3 bases between.

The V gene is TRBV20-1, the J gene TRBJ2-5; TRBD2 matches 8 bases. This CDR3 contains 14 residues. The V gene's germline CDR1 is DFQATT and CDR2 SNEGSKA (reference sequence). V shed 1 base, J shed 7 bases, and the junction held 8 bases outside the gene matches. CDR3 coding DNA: TGCAGTGCTAGAGGGACTAGCTTGGGGGGGACCCAGTACTTC. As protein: CSARGTSLGGTQYF.

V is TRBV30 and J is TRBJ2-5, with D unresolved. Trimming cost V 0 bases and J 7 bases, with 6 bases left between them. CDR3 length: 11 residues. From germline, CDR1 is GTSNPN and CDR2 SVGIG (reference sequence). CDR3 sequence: CAWSVRLTQYF. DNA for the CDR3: TGTGCCTGGAGTGTTCGGTTGACCCAGTACTTC. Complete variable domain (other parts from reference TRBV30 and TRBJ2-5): SQTIHQWPATLVQPVGSPLSLECTVEGTSNPNLYWYRQAAGRGLQLLFYSVGIGQISSEVPQNLSASRPQDRQFILSSKKLLLSDSGFYLCAWSVRLTQYFGPGTRLLVL.

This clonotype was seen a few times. DNA for the CDR3: TGTGCCAGCAGCCCCCAGGCAGGGAACTATGGCTACACCTTC. The encoded protein is CASSPQAGNYGYTF. The chain recombines TRBV7-3 with TRBJ1-2; a possible D gene is TRBD1 (5 bases). Deletions cut 5 bases from V and 2 bases from J, with 12 bases between. This CDR3 is 14 amino acids long. Germline V CDR1 and CDR2: SGHTA, FQGTGA.

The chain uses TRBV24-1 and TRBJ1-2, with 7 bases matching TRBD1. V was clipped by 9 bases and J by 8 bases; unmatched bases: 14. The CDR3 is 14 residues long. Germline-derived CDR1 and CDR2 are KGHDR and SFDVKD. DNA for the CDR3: TGTGCCACCCGGGAGGAGGGACAGCTCGCCGGCTACACCTTC. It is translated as CATREEGQLAGYTF.

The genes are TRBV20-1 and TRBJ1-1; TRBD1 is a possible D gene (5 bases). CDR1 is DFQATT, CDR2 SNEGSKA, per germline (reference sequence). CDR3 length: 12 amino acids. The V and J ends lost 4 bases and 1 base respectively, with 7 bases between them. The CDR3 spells CSATGKNTEAFF. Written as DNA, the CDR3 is TGCAGTGCTACAGGGAAGAACACTGAAGCTTTCTTT.

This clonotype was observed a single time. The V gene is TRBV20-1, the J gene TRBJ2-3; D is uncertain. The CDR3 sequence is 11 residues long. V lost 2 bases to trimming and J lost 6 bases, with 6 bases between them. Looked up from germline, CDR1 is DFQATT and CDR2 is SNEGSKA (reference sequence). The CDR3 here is CSARSGDTQYF. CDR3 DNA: TGCAGTGCTAGATCTGGTGATACGCAGTATTTT.

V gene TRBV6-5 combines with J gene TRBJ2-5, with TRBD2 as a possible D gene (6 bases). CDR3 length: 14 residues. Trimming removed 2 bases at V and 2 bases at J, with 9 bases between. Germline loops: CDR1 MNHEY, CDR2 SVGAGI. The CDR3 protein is CASSYGRGQETQYF. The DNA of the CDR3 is TGTGCCAGCAGTTACGGGCGGGGACAAGAGACCCAGTACTTC.